This T cell receptor beta chain was sequenced for a study of CD8+ T cells in alopecia areata. Overall study: Treatment of the treated patients consisted of oral tofacitinib, 5 to 10 mg twice daily. General observations from the study: Under tofacitinib, numerous expanded lesional clonotypes remained detectable in scalp and blood. Higher clonality than in normal scalp was seen in lesional scalp, especially alopecia totalis/universalis. For patients receiving tofacitinib, scalp clonality and expanded CD8+ clones among the top 100 significantly decreased.

The treatment is: oral pan-JAK inhibitor, 5-10 mg twice daily. The V and J ends lost 6 bases and 0 bases, in that order; junction bases with no gene match: 4. The CDR3 sequence is 13 residues long. The germline gives CDR1 SQVTM, CDR2 ANQGSEA. The sequencing template was cDNA reverse transcribed from extracted RNA. Using immunoSEQ multiplex PCR, the repertoire was profiled, and TCRdb retains in-frame clones only, with some absent. Of about 90,000 clones in the sample, roughly two fifths are singletons; the top ten hold less than 20%. This clone was picked up a small number of times. Its cognate antigen is unknown.

The material was CD8+ T cells sorted from blood, obtained at week 24, from a patient treated with tofacitinib. The V and J genes are TRBV29-1 and TRBJ2-7; 8 nucleotides agree with TRBD1. The receptor was isolated from a human donor with alopecia areata. The CDR3 sequence: CSVRTGFSYEQYF. The CDR3 coding sequence is TGCAGCGTGCGGACAGGGTTCTCCTACGAGCAGTACTTC.